The 15 T cell receptor beta chains below come from one sample, sequenced in a study of shared clonotypes between healthy human individuals. Here immunoSEQ multiplex PCR was the method, and the copy in TCRdb shows in-frame clones only, minus some. The sample lists 550,000 to 800,000 clones, approximately 79% occurring once. Sequencing used memory CD4+ T cells sorted from blood. Specified subset: CD45RA-negative fraction. These receptors all come from a young woman in good health.

This clone was counted a few times. V is TRBV28 and J is TRBJ2-7; 7 bases align to TRBD1. With V trimmed by 5 bases and J by 6 bases, 7 bases remained unmatched. This CDR3 has 13 amino acids. Germline V gives CDR1 MDHEN, CDR2 SYDVKM. Here the CDR3 reads CASSGTAPIEQYF. Written as DNA, the CDR3 is TGTGCCAGCAGTGGGACAGCCCCGATCGAGCAGTACTTC.

This clone appeared a few times. The CDR3 protein is CASSGFPSGYTF. The DNA for the CDR3 is TGTGCCAGCTCTGGGTTTCCCTCGGGCTACACCTTC. The chain has TRBV6-1 and TRBJ1-2; D is undetermined. This CDR3 comprises 12 residues. Between the trimmed V and J ends, which lost 8 bases and 8 bases, there was a span of 15 bases. Germline CDR1 reads MNHNS; CDR2 reads SASEGT.

V gene TRBV19 combines with J gene TRBJ1-2, with 9 bases aligning to TRBD1. The J segment lost 3 bases and the V segment lost 8 bases, leaving 7 bases of the junction unmatched. Germline CDR1 and CDR2: LNHDA and SQIVND (reference sequence). The CDR3 has 14 residues. The CDR3, as DNA: TGTGCCAGTCTTAACAGGGGGCGAGACTATGGCTACACCTTC. Translating gives CASLNRGRDYGYTF.

The chain couples TRBV4-1 to TRBJ2-2; 16 bases line up with TRBD2. CDR1 and CDR2 from the germline V gene are MGHRA and YSYEKL. Trimming cost V 3 bases and J 5 bases; bases outside gene matches: 15. The CDR3 has 21 residues. The CDR3, as DNA: TGCGCCAGCAGCCAGAACAGGAATGCGGGACTAGCGGGAGGGAGGACCGGGGAGCTGTTTTTT. Its protein product is CASSQNRNAGLAGGRTGELFF.

V is TRBV7-2 and J is TRBJ2-3; D might be TRBD2 (6 bases). CDR3 length: 13 amino acids. Per germline, CDR1 SGHTA and CDR2 FQGNSA. The ends were cut back, 4 bases at V and 4 bases at J, with 9 bases in the middle. The CDR3 sequence is CASSSWEADTQYF. In nucleotides, the CDR3 is TGTGCCAGCAGCTCCTGGGAGGCAGATACGCAGTATTTT.

The chain uses TRBV9 and TRBJ2-7, with unresolved D. From germline, CDR1 is SGDLS and CDR2 YYNGEE. Trimming stripped 4 bases from V and 0 bases from J, with 14 bases between. The CDR3 has 15 amino acids. The CDR3 DNA reads TGTGCCAGCAGCTCCCAGGCGGCGGTCTCCTACGAGCAGTACTTC. Translation gives CASSSQAAVSYEQYF.

The gene calls are TRBV14 and TRBJ2-3; TRBD2 aligns across 7 bases. V gave up 1 base and J gave up 0 bases; unmatched junction bases: 7. Germline CDR1 and CDR2: SGHDN and FVKESK. This CDR3 is built from 17 residues. CDR3 loop: CASSQALAGVSTDTQYF. CDR3 DNA: TGTGCCAGCAGCCAAGCCTTGGCGGGAGTGAGCACAGATACGCAGTATTTT.

The genes are TRBV28 and TRBJ2-7; D unresolved. CDR3 size: 15 residues. From germline, CDR1 is MDHEN and CDR2 SYDVKM. The V gene lost 6 bases and the J gene lost 0 bases, with 15 bases spanning the gap. CDR3 residues: CASRPPSWHSYEQYF. The CDR3 DNA follows: TGTGCCAGCAGGCCACCCAGCTGGCACTCCTACGAGCAGTACTTC.

The chain employs TRBV28 and TRBJ1-5; perhaps TRBD1 as D (5 bases). The CDR3 is 15 amino acids. V lost 4 bases to trimming and J lost 6 bases, with 16 bases between them. Looked up from germline, CDR1 is MDHEN and CDR2 is SYDVKM. The DNA for the CDR3 is TGTGCCAGCAGTTCCCCCGGGGGAGGAACTCAGCCCCAGCATTTT. This encodes CASSSPGGGTQPQHF.

In DNA form, the CDR3 reads TGTGCCAGCAGCCCCGGTGGGGGGAATGAGCAGTTCTTC. This gives the protein CASSPGGGNEQFF. V usage is TRBV7-7 and J usage is TRBJ2-1, with D perhaps matching TRBD2 (6 bases). CDR1 SSHAT and CDR2 FNYEAQ come from the germline V gene (reference sequence). CDR3 length equals 13 residues. V gave up 5 bases and J gave up 7 bases, with 12 bases separating them.

V usage is TRBV2 and J usage is TRBJ2-6; no clear D gene. This CDR3 is 16 amino acids long. Germline V lookup: CDR1 SNHLY, CDR2 FYNNEI. V was shortened by 0 bases and J by 4 bases, with 10 bases between the two germline ends. The CDR3 sequence: CASSEARRLGANVLTF. The CDR3 DNA follows: TGTGCCAGCAGTGAAGCGCGGCGGCTGGGGGCCAACGTCCTGACTTTC.

The sample holds a few counts of this clone. V gene TRBV7-8 combines with J gene TRBJ2-3, with 7 bases lining up with TRBD2. J was trimmed by 5 bases and V by 3 bases; bases with no gene match: 5. The CDR3 is 14 amino acids. Per germline, CDR1 SGHVS and CDR2 FQNEAQ. The CDR3 is CASSFGLGRDTQYF. For the CDR3, the DNA is TGTGCCAGCAGCTTTGGACTAGGACGAGATACGCAGTATTTT.

The V and J genes are TRBV6-1 and TRBJ2-4; TRBD2 might be the D (6 bases). The CDR3 totals 15 residues. V was shortened by 2 bases and J by 7 bases, with 15 bases between the two germline ends. From germline, CDR1 is MNHNS and CDR2 SASEGT. The CDR3 region has the DNA TGTGCCAGCAGTGAATATTTGGCCCGGGGGAACATTCAGTACTTC. Translated, it gives CASSEYLARGNIQYF.

The CDR3 sequence is CASSLPGTSSRGYTF. As DNA, the CDR3 is TGTGCCAGCAGTCTCCCCGGGACTTCCTCCAGAGGCTACACCTTC. This rearrangement joins TRBV28 to TRBJ1-2, with D possibly being TRBD1 (5 bases). The CDR3 length is 15 residues. Trimming took off 5 bases at V and 8 bases at J, with 21 bases between the two ends. Germline V gene sequence: CDR1 MDHEN, CDR2 SYDVKM.

The V gene is TRBV6-6, the J gene TRBJ1-3; tentatively, D is TRBD1 (6 bases). CDR1 and CDR2 from the germline V gene are MNHNY and SVGAGI (reference sequence). Trimming took 10 bases from V and 0 from J, leaving 13 bases between them. This CDR3 contains 14 residues. For the CDR3, the DNA is TGTGCCACCTTGGACAGACTCTCTGGAAACACCATATATTTT. It is translated as CATLDRLSGNTIYF.